This T cell receptor (beta chain) is from a study of blood T cell repertoires in COVID-19. For the study at large: From the United States, Italy and Spain came samples of acute and convalescent COVID-19. T cells, B-cell-depleted T cells, or PBMCs supplied cDNA or gDNA.

There are 12 residues in the CDR3. Germline CDR1 reads MNHEY; CDR2 reads SVGAGI. V was pared by 8 bases and J by 2 bases, with 10 bases between. Authors' data handling: Amplification of reference gene primers was used by the study to estimate nucleated cell counts. This table comes from immunoSEQ multiplex PCR, and its TCRdb copy is limited to in-frame clones, with some not included. Clone size and V and J calls were adopted from that table, with D and trimming inferred from the DNA. The sample contains approximately 75,000 clones, around nine tenths of which appear only once. V and J are TRBV6-5 and TRBJ2-7, with a tentative D call TRBD1 (5 bases). Sequenced: peripheral blood. This TCR was sampled from a man between 60 and 75 years old with acute or convalescent COVID-19. CDR3 sequence: CASLQDPYEQYF. The CDR3 coding sequence is TGTGCCAGCCTACAGGACCCCTACGAGCAGTACTTC.